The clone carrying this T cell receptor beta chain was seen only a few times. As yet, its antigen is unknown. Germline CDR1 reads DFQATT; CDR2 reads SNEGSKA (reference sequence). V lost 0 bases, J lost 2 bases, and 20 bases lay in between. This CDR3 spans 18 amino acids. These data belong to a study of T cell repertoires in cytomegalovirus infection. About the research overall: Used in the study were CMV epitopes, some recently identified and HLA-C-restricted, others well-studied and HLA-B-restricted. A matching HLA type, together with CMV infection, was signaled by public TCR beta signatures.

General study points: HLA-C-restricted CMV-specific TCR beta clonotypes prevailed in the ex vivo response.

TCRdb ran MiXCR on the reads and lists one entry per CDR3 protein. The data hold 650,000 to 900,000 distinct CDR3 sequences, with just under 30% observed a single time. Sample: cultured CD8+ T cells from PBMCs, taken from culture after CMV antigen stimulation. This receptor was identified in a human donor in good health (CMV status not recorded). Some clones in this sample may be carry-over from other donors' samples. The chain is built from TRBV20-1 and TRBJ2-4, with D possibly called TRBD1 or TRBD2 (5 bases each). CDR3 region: CSARDKVRGASPKNIQYF. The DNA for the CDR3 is TGCAGTGCTAGAGATAAGGTCCGAGGGGCGAGCCCCAAAAACATTCAGTACTTC.